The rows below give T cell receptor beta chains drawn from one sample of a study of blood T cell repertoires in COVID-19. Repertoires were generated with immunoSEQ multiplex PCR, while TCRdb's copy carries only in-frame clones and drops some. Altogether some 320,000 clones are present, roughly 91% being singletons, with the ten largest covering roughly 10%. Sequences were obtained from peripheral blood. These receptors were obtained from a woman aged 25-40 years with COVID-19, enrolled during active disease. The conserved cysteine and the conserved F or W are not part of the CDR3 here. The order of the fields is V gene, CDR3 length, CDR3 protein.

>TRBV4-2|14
ASSQYMGTGSLEQY
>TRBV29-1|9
SVTENTEAF
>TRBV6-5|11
ASRPPLDREAF
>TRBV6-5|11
ASSTTGNEKLF
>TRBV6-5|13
ASSYSGALTDTQY
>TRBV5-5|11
ASSPLRGGEQF
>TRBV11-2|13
ASSLVPGRAHEQY
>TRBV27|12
ASRSGGSADTQY
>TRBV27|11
ASSFRGFAEAF
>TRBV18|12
ASSPTDSFNEQY
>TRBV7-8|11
ASSLGGRQPQH
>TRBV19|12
ARGLQGIKNIQY
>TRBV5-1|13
ASSTLQGVNTEAF
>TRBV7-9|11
ASSSVRADTQY
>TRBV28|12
ASKDSGGINEQF
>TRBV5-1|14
ASTDGRGEFTDTQY
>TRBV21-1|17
ARTKRGSRTTIRGDTQY
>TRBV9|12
ASSVAGGQETQY
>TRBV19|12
ASSIGLAGDPQY
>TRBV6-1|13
ASSEAVASGNTIY
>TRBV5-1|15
ASSLDQRQGWGETQY
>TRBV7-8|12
ASRPGTRTDTQY
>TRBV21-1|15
ASSKEELQGAKNIQY
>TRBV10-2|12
ASSLRGGTAKLF
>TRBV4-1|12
ASRQRGGTEKLF
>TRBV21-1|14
ASRGTSAGRGNGYT
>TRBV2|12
ARGVSRASGELF
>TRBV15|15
ATSRDWTSGGDREQY
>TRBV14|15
ASSQFLGTGGSPEAF
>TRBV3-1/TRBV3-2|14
ASSHRGAWSTGELF
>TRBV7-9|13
ASSLVLGGVETQY
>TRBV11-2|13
ASSPGLVTAGELF
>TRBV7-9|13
ASSLFQDRASGYT
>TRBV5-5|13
ASSARAGTVHEQY
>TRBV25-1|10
ASSDGRQPQH
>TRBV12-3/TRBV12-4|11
ASGRHEFYGYT
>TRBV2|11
ASSAGGDQPQH
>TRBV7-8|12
ASSFGTGVYEQY
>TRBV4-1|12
ASSQRTGAWEQY
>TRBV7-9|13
ASSLVVGDRDELF
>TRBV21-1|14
ASRGPNGEGHQPQH
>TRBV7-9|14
ASSSPTSGVTDTQY
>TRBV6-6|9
ASMGQGEAF
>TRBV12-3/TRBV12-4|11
ASSENSNYGYT
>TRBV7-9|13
ASSLGSGGNYGYT